The 23 T cell receptor beta chains below all came from one sample that was sequenced in a study of blood T cells in healthy people across ages. Then a second PCR, running about 6 to 12 cycles, was carried out with a sample-barcoded 5' primer and a J-beta primer mix. TCRdb reanalysed the 5' RACE reads using MiXCR and keeps one entry per CDR3 protein. The repertoire holds some 1,800,000 distinct CDR3 sequences, with roughly 43% as singletons. Sample: blood. All receptors come from a human donor in good health.

This clonotype has just a few counts. V and J are TRBV12-3 or TRBV12-4 and TRBJ2-4; TRBD1 or TRBD2 may be the D gene (5 bases each). The DNA matches TRBJ2-7 better at its end, which makes the J call doubtful. This CDR3 comprises 12 residues. CDR3 amino acids: CASKGELGEQYF. Written as DNA, the CDR3 is TGTGCCAGCAAAGGGGAGTTGGGCGAGCAGTACTTC.

This clonotype was found a few times. The chain has TRBV6-5 and TRBJ2-1, with D unresolved. The CDR3 covers 12 residues. The germline V gene encodes CDR1 MNHEY and CDR2 SVGAGI. V was shortened by 6 bases and J by 4 bases, with 7 bases between the two germline ends. The CDR3 DNA reads TGTGCCAGCAGGAACCCATACAATGAGCAGTTCTTC. Translated: CASRNPYNEQFF.

This clonotype has more than one count but fewer than ten. The chain employs TRBV11-2 and TRBJ2-7, with unresolved D. Trimming removed 4 bases at V and 1 base at J, with 17 bases between. The CDR3 loop spans 16 amino acids. Germline V CDR1 and CDR2: SGHAT, FQNNGV. The CDR3 nucleotides read TGTGCCAGCAGCTCATACGTGGGGAAAGATTCCTACGAGCAGTACTTC. This translates into CASSSYVGKDSYEQYF.

J is TRBJ1-1 and V is TRBV20-1; D is possibly TRBD1 (6 bases). CDR1 and CDR2 from the germline V gene are DFQATT and SNEGSKA (reference sequence). V was pared by 6 bases and J by 1 base, with 15 bases between. The CDR3 has 14 residues. The CDR3 coding sequence is TGCAGTGCCGACCAGGGGCGTTCGAACACTGAAGCTTTCTTT. Protein: CSADQGRSNTEAFF.

V is TRBV4-1 and J is TRBJ1-1, with 10 nucleotides matching TRBD1. Germline assignment: CDR1 MGHRA and CDR2 YSYEKL. J gave up 8 bases and V 4 bases, and 7 bases lay outside the gene matches. The CDR3 is made up of 14 amino acids. CDR3 sequence (DNA): TGCGCCAGCAGCCCGGGACAGGGGCCAGCCGAAGCTTTCTTT. This sequence encodes CASSPGQGPAEAFF.

The gene calls are TRBV9 and TRBJ2-5; a possible D gene is TRBD2 (6 bases). Between the trimmed V and J ends, which lost 3 bases and 3 bases, there was a span of 12 bases. Germline CDR1 is SGDLS and CDR2 is YYNGEE. The CDR3 covers 14 residues. CDR3 sequence: CASSAGTPKETQYF. CDR3 nucleotides: TGTGCCAGCAGCGCCGGGACTCCTAAAGAGACCCAGTACTTC.

The sample holds one count of this clonotype. The V and J genes are TRBV7-8 and TRBJ2-1, with D possibly being TRBD1 (7 bases). Per the germline V gene, CDR1 is SGHVS and CDR2 is FQNEAQ. The CDR3 runs to 19 residues. Between the trimmed V and J ends, which lost 5 bases and 5 bases, there was a span of 28 bases. CDR3 in amino acids: CASSPRLARGVLRDNEQFF. CDR3 bases: TGTGCCAGCAGCCCGCGTTTGGCCAGGGGGGTTCTTCGGGACAATGAGCAGTTCTTC.

This chain links TRBV12-3 or TRBV12-4 with TRBJ1-2; D remains ambiguous. The CDR3 has 13 amino acids. Between the trimmed V and J ends, which lost 6 bases and 6 bases, there was a span of 14 bases. Written as DNA, the CDR3 is TGTGCCAGCAGCTCACCCGTAATGCATGGCTACACCTTC. Amino acids: CASSSPVMHGYTF.

In this sample, this clonotype turned up a few times. The gene calls are TRBV7-9 and TRBJ2-5; 9 positions agree with TRBD1. The CDR3 extends over 16 amino acids. Germline lookup yields CDR1 SEHNR and CDR2 FQNEAQ (reference sequence). The J segment lost 1 base and the V segment lost 1 base, leaving 4 bases of the junction unmatched. The CDR3 DNA is TGTGCCAGCAGCTTAGGGACAGGGGATAGCCAAGAGACCCAGTACTTC. As protein: CASSLGTGDSQETQYF.

The chain is built from TRBV15 and TRBJ1-5, with TRBD1 matching over 8 bases. CDR3 length: 15 amino acids. From germline, CDR1 is LNHNV and CDR2 YYDKDF (reference sequence). With 9 bases clipped from V and 5 bases from J, the junction kept 12 bases outside the gene matches. DNA for the CDR3: TGTGCCACTAAAGCCCGACAGGGGAGGGATCAGCCCCAGCATTTT. Translating gives CATKARQGRDQPQHF. The variable domain in full, completed from reference TRBV15 and TRBJ1-5, reads DAMVIQNPRYQVTQFGKPVTLSCSQTLNHNVMYWYQQKSSQAPKLLFHYYDKDFNNEADTPDNFQSRRPNTSFCFLDIRSPGLGDTAMYLCATKARQGRDQPQHFGDGTRLSIL.

This chain joins TRBV7-2 and TRBJ1-6; tentatively, D is TRBD1 (5 bases). The CDR3 covers 15 residues. Per the germline V gene, CDR1 is SGHTA and CDR2 is FQGNSA. Between the trimmed V and J ends, which lost 3 bases and 3 bases, there was a span of 9 bases. CDR3 loop: CASSLAGRYNSPLHF. As DNA, the CDR3 is TGTGCCAGCAGCTTGGCGGGACGCTATAATTCACCCCTCCACTTT.

The gene calls are TRBV20-1 and TRBJ1-1; no clear D gene. V was clipped by 5 bases and J by 0 bases, with 10 bases between them. The length of the CDR3 is 13 residues. The V gene's germline CDR1 is DFQATT and CDR2 SNEGSKA (reference sequence). As DNA, the CDR3 is TGCAGTGCTGCTAGCAGGTTGAACACTGAAGCTTTCTTT. Protein product: CSAASRLNTEAFF.

This clonotype was found a few times. The genes are TRBV6-1 and TRBJ2-1, with TRBD2 identical over 10 bases. Germline CDR1 is MNHNS and CDR2 is SASEGT. J gave up 0 bases and V 8 bases, and 13 bases lay outside the gene matches. The CDR3 runs to 18 residues. The CDR3 loop reads CASPPGSGGSDSYNEQFF. The CDR3 DNA is TGTGCCAGCCCCCCGGGTAGCGGGGGGTCCGACTCCTACAATGAGCAGTTCTTC.

In regard to this clonotype: This may be a read error, as it is one base from a much larger clone. The V and J genes are TRBV7-2 and TRBJ1-4; D not resolved. From germline, CDR1 is SGHTA and CDR2 FQGNSA. The CDR3 extends over 13 amino acids. Trimming removed 1 base at V and 7 bases at J, with 7 bases between. The CDR3 DNA is TGTGCCAGCAGCTTAGTGGCGGGTGAAAAACTGTTTTTT. Translation gives CASSLVAGEKLFF. The full variable domain, rest sourced from reference TRBV7-2 and TRBJ1-4, is GAGVSQSPSNKVTEKGKDVELRCDPISGHTALYWYRQSLGQGLEFLIYFQGNSAPDKSGLPSDRFSAERTGGSVSTLTIQRTQQEDSAVYLCASSLVAGEKLFFGSGTQLSVL.

The CDR3: CASWGQGSGYTF. The CDR3 DNA reads TGTGCCAGCTGGGGACAGGGGAGCGGCTACACCTTC. The rearrangement joins TRBV25-1 to TRBJ1-2; 10 nucleotides align to TRBD1. The length of the CDR3 is 12 residues. V was pared by 8 bases and J by 8 bases, with 5 bases of the junction left unmatched. Germline loops: CDR1 MGHDK, CDR2 SYGVNS.

This clonotype was seen only a few times. This chain joins TRBV5-1 and TRBJ2-7, with D uncertain. The CDR3 is 19 amino acids. V lost 2 bases to trimming and J lost 0 bases, with 24 bases between them. Germline V lookup: CDR1 SGHRS, CDR2 YFSETQ. CDR3 sequence reads: CASSFNLRQGRVNSYEQYF. The CDR3 DNA reads as TGCGCCAGCAGCTTTAACCTGAGACAAGGACGAGTAAACTCCTACGAGCAGTACTTC.

V and J are TRBV12-5 and TRBJ2-1; 7 nucleotides align to TRBD1. With 1 base clipped from V and 5 bases from J, the junction kept 5 bases outside the gene matches. This CDR3 region has 15 residues. Germline V lookup: CDR1 LGHNT, CDR2 FRNRAP. The CDR3 DNA sequence: TGTGCTAGTGGTTTGGATCGACAGGGAGACAATGAGCAGTTCTTC. Translating it yields CASGLDRQGDNEQFF.

This clonotype was recorded at least ten times. This chain uses TRBV10-3 with TRBJ2-7; tentatively, D is TRBD2 (7 bases). CDR1 and CDR2 from the germline V gene are ENHRY and SYGVKD. The length of the CDR3 is 13 residues. Trimming left V 7 bases short and J 3 bases short, with 13 bases between. The CDR3, as DNA: TGTGCCATCAAGGGGGGGCGGGACTACGAGCAGTACTTC. This codes for CAIKGGRDYEQYF.

The chain recombines TRBV12-3 or TRBV12-4 with TRBJ2-7, with 12 bases fitting TRBD2. The CDR3 length is 14 residues. V shed 5 bases and J 6 bases; nucleotides not matched to a gene: 5. The CDR3, as DNA: TGTGCCAGCAGTATCGGGACTAGCGGGTTCGAGCAGTACTTC. Its translation: CASSIGTSGFEQYF.

In the case of this clonotype: One end of the junction varies from germline; a read error may be responsible. The J gene is TRBJ2-4, the V gene TRBV4-1; the D call may be TRBD1 or TRBD2 (5 bases each). The CDR3 has 15 amino acids. From germline, CDR1 is MGHRA and CDR2 YSYEKL. CDR3 DNA: TGCACCAGCAGCCAACCGGGACCAGAGAAAGACATTCAGTACTTC. Its protein is CTSSQPGPEKDIQYF.

This clonotype was found a few times. This sequence joins TRBV5-1 and TRBJ2-1, with 13 bases identical to TRBD2. Germline V gene data show CDR1 as SGHRS and CDR2 as YFSETQ. J was trimmed by 7 bases and V by 3 bases; bases with no gene match: 7. The CDR3 has 16 residues. The CDR3 DNA follows: TGCGCCAGCAGCTCAATACTAGCGGGGGGGCTGAATGAGCAGTTCTTC. Translation: CASSSILAGGLNEQFF.

This clonotype was counted only a few times. This chain joins TRBV29-1 and TRBJ2-5; possibly TRBD2 for D (6 bases). CDR1 and CDR2 from the germline V gene are SQVTM and ANQGSEA. V lost 5 bases and J 11 bases, leaving 21 bases between the germline ends. This CDR3 has 13 residues. CDR3 protein: CSVSPGDPLEQYF. CDR3 bases: TGCAGCGTTTCTCCGGGGGACCCCCTTGAGCAGTACTTC.

This clonotype has a count of ten or more. This chain links TRBV7-2 with TRBJ1-1; D gene uncertain. Trimming left V 6 bases short and J 4 bases short, with 12 bases between. The germline gives CDR1 SGHTA, CDR2 FQGNSA. The CDR3 is 13 amino acids. The CDR3 loop is CASSTRGGTEAFF. As DNA, the CDR3 is TGTGCCAGCAGTACTCGGGGAGGCACTGAAGCTTTCTTT.